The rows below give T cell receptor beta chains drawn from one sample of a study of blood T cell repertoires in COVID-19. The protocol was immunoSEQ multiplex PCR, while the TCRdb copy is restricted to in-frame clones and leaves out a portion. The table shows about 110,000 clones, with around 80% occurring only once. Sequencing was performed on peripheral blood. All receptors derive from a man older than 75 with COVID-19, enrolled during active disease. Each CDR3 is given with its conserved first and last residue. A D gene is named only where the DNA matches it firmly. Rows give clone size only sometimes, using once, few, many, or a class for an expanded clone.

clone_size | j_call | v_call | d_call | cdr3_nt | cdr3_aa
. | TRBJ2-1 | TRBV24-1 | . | TGTGCCACCAGTGACCCCTTAGAGAGGCGGGAAGGGTCCTACAATGAGCAGTTCTTC | CATSDPLERREGSYNEQFF
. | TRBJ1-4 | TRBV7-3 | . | TGTGCCAGCAGCTTAAACGGGGAGGCGAATGAAAAACTGTTTTTT | CASSLNGEANEKLFF
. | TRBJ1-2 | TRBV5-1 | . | TGCGCCAGCAGCATTACAGGGAACTATGGCTACACCTTC | CASSITGNYGYTF
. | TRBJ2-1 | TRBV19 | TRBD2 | TGTGCCAGTAGTTGGAGGACTAGCGGGAGTGGGAATGAGCAGTTCTTC | CASSWRTSGSGNEQFF
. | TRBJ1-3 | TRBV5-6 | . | TGTGCCAGCAGCTTGATCCAGGGCGCAGGAAACACCATATATTTT | CASSLIQGAGNTIYF
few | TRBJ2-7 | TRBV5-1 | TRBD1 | TGCGCCAGCAGCGCAGACAGGGCCTACGAGCAGTACTTC | CASSADRAYEQYF
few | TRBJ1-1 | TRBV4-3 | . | TGCGCCAGCAGCCAAGAGGTCGGTATGAACACTGAAGCTTTCTTT | CASSQEVGMNTEAFF
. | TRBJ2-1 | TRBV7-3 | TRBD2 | TGTGCCAGCAGCCCTCCGGGACTAGCGGGAGGAAAGGTCTACAATGAGCAGTTCTTC | CASSPPGLAGGKVYNEQFF
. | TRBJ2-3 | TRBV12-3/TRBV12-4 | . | TGTGCCAGCAGTTTAATGTGGGCTACGCAGTATTTT | CASSLMWATQYF
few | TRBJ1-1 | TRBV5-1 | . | TGCGCCAGCAGCTTTTGGCCGGGGGAGGACACTGAAGCTTTCTTT | CASSFWPGEDTEAFF
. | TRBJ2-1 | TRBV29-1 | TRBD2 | TGCAGCGTTGAAGATGGTGCTAGCGGGAGTTATGAGCAGTTCTTC | CSVEDGASGSYEQFF
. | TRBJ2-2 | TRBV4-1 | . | TGCGCCAGCAGCCATCCCGCACTAAGTTCCGGGGAGCTGTTTTTT | CASSHPALSSGELFF
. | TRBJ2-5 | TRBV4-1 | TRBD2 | TGCGCCAGCAGCCCCAGGGCGAGCGGGGCGGGGGAGACCCAGTACTTC | CASSPRASGAGETQYF
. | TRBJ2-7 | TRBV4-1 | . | TGCGCCAGCAGCCAAGAAGGAGGGTACGAGCAGTACTTC | CASSQEGGYEQYF
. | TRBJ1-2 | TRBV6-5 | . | TGTGCCAGCAGTCCAAACGGTCCGGGCTACACCTTC | CASSPNGPGYTF
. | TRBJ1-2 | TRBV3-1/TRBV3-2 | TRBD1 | TGTGCCAGCAGCCGACAGGGTGTGGGGGCGTTCTATGGCTACACCTTC | CASSRQGVGAFYGYTF
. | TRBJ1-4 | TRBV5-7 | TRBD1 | TGTGCCAGCAGCCGATCGGACAGGGAGAGTAATGAAAAACTGTTTTTT | CASSRSDRESNEKLFF
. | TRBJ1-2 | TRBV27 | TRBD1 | TGTGCCAGCAGCCCCTCGACAGGGGGGAACTATGGCTACACCTTC | CASSPSTGGNYGYTF
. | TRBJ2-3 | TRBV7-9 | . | TGTGCCAGCAGCACCACTACCTATACGCAGTATTTT | CASSTTTYTQYF
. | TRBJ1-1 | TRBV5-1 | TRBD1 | TGCGCCAGCAGCCTCCGGGACAGCTACACTGAAGCTTTCTTT | CASSLRDSYTEAFF
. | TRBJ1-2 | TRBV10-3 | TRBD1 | TGTGCCATCAGTGGGGACAGGGGGCTTGGGGGCTACACCTTC | CAISGDRGLGGYTF
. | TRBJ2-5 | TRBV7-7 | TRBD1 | TGTGCTAGCAGCTTAGGAGGGACAGGGAGGAAAGAGACCCAGTACTTC | CASSLGGTGRKETQYF
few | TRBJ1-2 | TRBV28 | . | TGTGCCAGCGGTCTGTCCGGGTCTACTAACTATGGCTACACCTTC | CASGLSGSTNYGYTF
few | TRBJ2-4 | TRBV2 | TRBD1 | TGTGCCAGCAGAGCCGGGACAGGGGGACGGCAGTACTTC | CASRAGTGGRQYF
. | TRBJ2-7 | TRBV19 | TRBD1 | TGTGCCAGTAGCTCCGGGACAGAGACTTGGGAGCAGTACTTC | CASSSGTETWEQYF
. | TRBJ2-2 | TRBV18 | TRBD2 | TGTGCCAGCTCACCCCGTCTAGCGGAGAACACCGGGGAGCTGTTTTTT | CASSPRLAENTGELFF